A selection of T cell receptor beta chains follows, all from one sample in a study of regulatory T cells in long-lasting Graves disease. MiXCR was run by TCRdb on the multiplex PCR reads, yielding one entry per CDR3 protein. Of about 420,000 distinct CDR3 sequences listed, about a sixth are singletons. This sample also belongs to another study, concerning T cells in Graves' hyperthyroidism and ophthalmopathy.

Sequencing used peripheral blood mononuclear cells (PBMCs), obtained at new diagnosis, from a patient treated with antithyroid drugs. These receptors were obtained from a woman aged 18-30 years with Graves disease. The CDR3 runs from the conserved cysteine through the conserved F or W. The D gene is left open where the match is weak. Some rows have no size entry. The others give once, few or many, or a class for an expanded clone.

>many|TRBV7-6|15|NA|TRBJ2-1
CASSLEGQGDNEQFF
TGTGCCAGCAGCTTAGAAGGGCAAGGCGACAATGAGCAGTTCTTC
>few|TRBV18|15|TRBD1|TRBJ2-1
CASSPRQGAGYEQFF
TGTGCCAGCTCACCACGACAGGGGGCTGGCTATGAGCAGTTCTTC
>few|TRBV2|14|NA|TRBJ2-2
CASVGGAATGELFF
TGTGCCAGCGTTGGGGGGGCAGCCACCGGGGAGCTGTTTTTT
>once|TRBV6-9|18|NA|TRBJ2-1
CASSYRSPPEGVANEQLF
TGTGCCAGCAGTTACAGGAGCCCTCCGGAGGGGGTGGCCAATGAGCAGCTCTTC
>many|TRBV28|11|NA|TRBJ1-2
CASSLARGYTF
TGTGCCAGCAGTTTGGCTCGTGGCTACACCTTC
>many|TRBV3-1|14|NA|TRBJ2-1
CASSQESLYNEQFF
TGTGCCAGCAGCCAAGAGAGCCTTTACAATGAGCAGTTCTTC
>few|TRBV30|14|NA|TRBJ1-4
CAWSTGADLRKLFF
TGTGCCTGGAGTACGGGGGCCGATCTTCGAAAACTGTTTTTT
>few|TRBV19|13|NA|TRBJ2-7
CASSTNGPYEQYF
TGTGCCAGTAGTACTAATGGGCCCTACGAGCAGTACTTC
>NA|TRBV5-1|16|TRBD1|TRBJ2-3
CASSPPTTGGVDTQYF
TGCGCCAGCAGCCCCCCTACGACAGGGGGCGTAGATACGCAGTATTTT
>many|TRBV24-1|15|TRBD1|TRBJ2-5
CATSADRDRTETQYF
TGTGCCACCAGTGCTGACCGGGACAGGACAGAGACCCAGTACTTC
>many|TRBV7-2|15|TRBD2|TRBJ2-5
CASSLGLAGAETQYF
TGTGCCAGCAGCTTAGGACTAGCGGGAGCCGAGACCCAGTACTTC
>NA|TRBV2|14|NA|TRBJ2-3
CASSVKRFTDTQYF
TGTGCCAGCAGTGTTAAAAGGTTCACAGATACGCAGTATTTT
>many|TRBV30|14|TRBD1|TRBJ2-3
CAWNRGLGTDTQYF
TGTGCCTGGAACAGGGGGCTCGGCACAGATACGCAGTATTTT
>NA|TRBV19|16|TRBD1|TRBJ2-1
CASSKTGPSSYNEQFF
TGTGCCAGTAGTAAGACAGGGCCTAGCTCCTACAATGAGCAGTTCTTC
>NA|TRBV28|14|NA|TRBJ2-7
CASNRDSSSYEQYF
TGTGCCAGCAACCGGGACTCCAGCTCCTACGAGCAGTACTTC
>NA|TRBV20-1|13|NA|TRBJ1-6
CSASPGYNSPLHF
TGCAGTGCTAGTCCCGGCTATAATTCACCCCTCCACTTT
>many|TRBV7-9|17|TRBD2|TRBJ2-1
CASSPWTSGRAEDEQFF
TGTGCCAGCAGCCCCTGGACTAGCGGGAGAGCGGAGGATGAGCAGTTCTTC
>many|TRBV5-1|15|TRBD2|TRBJ2-3
CASSSSGRSTDTQYF
TGCGCCAGCAGCTCGAGCGGGAGGAGCACAGATACGCAGTATTTT
>many|TRBV30|15|NA|TRBJ2-5
CAWSVSLGPQETQYF
TGTGCCTGGAGTGTATCATTGGGGCCCCAAGAGACCCAGTACTTC
>few|TRBV20-1|16|NA|TRBJ2-1
CSAINRGASSYNEQFF
TGCAGTGCTATAAACAGAGGGGCTAGCTCCTACAATGAGCAGTTCTTC
>NA|TRBV6-8|18|TRBD2|TRBJ2-7
CASSYSSSGRFPSYEQYF
TGTGCCAGCAGTTACTCGTCTAGCGGGAGATTCCCATCCTACGAGCAGTACTTC
>many|TRBV3-1|15|NA|TRBJ2-2
CASSQDNSITGELFF
TGTGCCAGCAGCCAAGATAATAGCATTACCGGGGAGCTGTTTTTT
>NA|TRBV9|17|TRBD2|TRBJ2-1
CASSRGLAGDQYGEQFF
TGTGCCAGCAGCCGAGGACTAGCGGGAGATCAGTATGGTGAGCAGTTCTTC
>NA|TRBV27|14|NA|TRBJ2-7
CASRRQGISYEQYF
TGTGCCAGCAGGAGGCAGGGTATCTCCTACGAGCAGTACTTC
>many|TRBV20-1|15|NA|TRBJ2-3
CSATGRRVGTDTQYF
TGCAGTGCTACGGGAAGGAGGGTGGGCACAGATACGCAGTATTTT
>many|TRBV11-2|16|TRBD2|TRBJ2-1
CASSSLRGEGPGEQFF
TGTGCCAGCAGCTCCCTTCGAGGGGAGGGCCCAGGTGAGCAGTTCTTC
>NA|TRBV5-8|15|TRBD1|TRBJ2-1
CASSLGDRADGEQFF
TGTGCCAGCAGCTTGGGGGACAGGGCGGACGGTGAGCAGTTCTTC
>many|TRBV30|17|NA|TRBJ1-1
CAWSRWDATPSGTEAFF
TGTGCCTGGAGTCGCTGGGACGCTACCCCTAGCGGCACTGAAGCTTTCTTT
>NA|TRBV20-1|13|TRBD1|TRBJ1-5
CSARGDRGQPQHF
TGCAGTGCTAGAGGGGACAGGGGTCAGCCCCAGCATTTT
>NA|TRBV7-2|15|NA|TRBJ2-2
CASSLERLSAGELFF
TGTGCCAGCAGCTTAGAGAGGCTCTCCGCCGGGGAGCTGTTTTTT
>few|TRBV18|15|NA|TRBJ1-1
CASSPLPSQNTEAFF
TGTGCCAGCTCACCATTACCCAGCCAGAACACTGAAGCTTTCTTT
>few|TRBV6-1|15|NA|TRBJ2-3
CASSVRPAVVDTQYF
TGTGCCAGCAGTGTCCGGCCTGCGGTGGTGGATACGCAGTATTTT